Below, 20 T cell receptor beta chains from the same sample are listed, as sequenced in a study of CD8+CD57+ T cells in acquired aplastic anemia. TCR beta VDJ and CDR3 profiling used genomic DNA as template. TCRdb reprocessed the reads via MiXCR and lists one record per CDR3 protein. The sample has approximately 380,000 distinct CDR3 sequences; about two thirds are singletons. The sample consisted of sorted CD4+, CD8+, or CD8+CD57+ T cells (not recorded which) from PBMCs. The receptors were sampled from a human donor in good health, serving as a control.

With regard to this clonotype: At one boundary the junction diverges from the germline segment, which might be a read error. The rearrangement uses TRBV9 and TRBJ1-3, with a possible D match to TRBD1 (5 bases). The CDR3 contains 16 residues. The germline V gene encodes CDR1 SGDLS and CDR2 YYNGEE. As DNA, the CDR3 is TGTGCCGGCAGCCTCTATCCAGGGAGCTCTGGAAACACCATATATTTT. It codes for CAGSLYPGSSGNTIYF. Variable domain in full (rest from reference TRBV9 and TRBJ1-3): DSGVTQTPKHLITATGQRVTLRCSPRSGDLSVYWYQQSLDQGLQFLIQYYNGEERAKGNILERFSAQQFPDLHSELNLSSLELGDSALYFCAGSLYPGSSGNTIYFGEGSWLTVV.

The chain carries TRBV20-1 and TRBJ2-3; D is ambiguous. The length of the CDR3 is 12 residues. From germline, CDR1 is DFQATT and CDR2 SNEGSKA (reference sequence). V gave up 8 bases and J gave up 3 bases, with 12 bases separating them. The chain's CDR3 is CSTAAGTDTQYF. In nucleotides, the CDR3 is TGCAGTACCGCCGCCGGGACAGATACGCAGTATTTT.

This chain joins TRBV7-3 and TRBJ1-1, with TRBD1 as a possible D gene (5 bases). V was trimmed by 5 bases and J by 13 bases, leaving 23 bases between them. Germline CDR1 SGHTA, CDR2 FQGTGA. This CDR3 is 14 amino acids long. The CDR3 DNA follows: TGTGCCAGCAGCGTAGAGGCGGGGGAATCTGACGATTTCTTT. This encodes CASSVEAGESDDFF.

A remark on this clonotype: An end of the junction does not agree with germline; a read error may underlie this. The chain links TRBV4-2 to TRBJ1-2; no reliable D call. CDR1 is LGHNA and CDR2 is YNFKEQ in the germline V gene. This CDR3 is 13 amino acids long. The CDR3 protein is CVSSQDLGSGYTF. Written as DNA, the CDR3 is TGTGTCAGCAGCCAAGATTTGGGTTCTGGCTACACCTTC.

Comments on this clonotype: An end of the junction does not agree with germline; a read error may underlie this. This chain links TRBV7-9 with TRBJ2-3; either TRBD1 or TRBD2 may supply D (5 bases each). CDR1 and CDR2 from the germline V gene are SEHNR and FQNEAQ (reference sequence). The length of the CDR3 is 14 residues. CDR3 region: CASSVLGVGQETQF. As DNA, the CDR3 is TGTGCCAGCAGCGTCCTCGGGGTAGGACAAGAGACCCAGTTT.

In its sample, this clonotype was seen a few times. This may come from a read error, since a much larger clone is one base off. The CDR3 nucleotides are TGTGCCAGCAACGGAGATCGGGGGGCGCAGAATTCACCCCTCCACTTT. Encoded protein: CASNGDRGAQNSPLHF. V gene TRBV13 combines with J gene TRBJ1-6, with a tentative D call TRBD1 (6 bases). The germline V gene encodes CDR1 PRHDT and CDR2 FYEKMQ (reference sequence). Trimming pared 7 bases from V and 7 bases from J, leaving 20 bases between. The CDR3 is made up of 16 amino acids.

The gene calls are TRBV7-2 and TRBJ1-2, with a weak D call TRBD1 (6 bases). The V gene lost 7 bases and the J gene lost 6 bases, with 15 bases spanning the gap. CDR3 length equals 13 residues. Per the germline V gene, CDR1 is SGHTA and CDR2 is FQGNSA. The chain's CDR3 is CASTPLQGHGYTF. The DNA of the CDR3 is TGTGCCAGCACCCCCCTTCAGGGGCATGGCTACACCTTC.

The V and J genes are TRBV15 and TRBJ1-2; a weak D match, TRBD1 (6 bases). The germline V and J ends were trimmed by 5 bases and 7 bases, with 11 bases remaining between them. The germline gives CDR1 LNHNV, CDR2 YYDKDF (reference sequence). The CDR3 length is 12 residues. The CDR3 spells CATSFRTVGYTF. CDR3 DNA: TGTGCCACCAGCTTCCGGACAGTTGGCTACACCTTC.

CDR3 bases: TGCAGTGCTAGAGAGACTGGGGGGGCGGATTCACCCCTCCACTTT. Translated, it gives CSARETGGADSPLHF. The chain employs TRBV20-1 and TRBJ1-6, with a tentative D call TRBD1 (6 bases). V lost 0 bases and J 8 bases, leaving 14 bases between the germline ends. Germline V gene data show CDR1 as DFQATT and CDR2 as SNEGSKA (reference sequence). The CDR3 has 15 amino acids.

Concerning this clonotype: An end of the junction does not agree with germline; a read error may underlie this. The CDR3 protein is CARSLVGQFDNSPLHF. Here the CDR3 DNA reads TGTGCCAGAAGCTTAGTTGGCCAGTTTGATAATTCCCCCCTCCACTTT. The chain recombines TRBV7-3 with TRBJ1-6; no firm D call. Germline lookup yields CDR1 SGHTA and CDR2 FQGTGA. CDR3 length equals 16 residues.

Regarding this clonotype: One end of the junction varies from germline; a read error may be responsible. This chain links TRBV7-9 with TRBJ2-7; D may correspond to TRBD1 or TRBD2 (5 bases each). CDR3 size: 14 residues. CDR1 is SEHNR, CDR2 FQNEAQ, per germline (reference sequence). The CDR3: CASNEAGTMNTQAF. CDR3 DNA sequence: TGTGCCAGCAATGAGGCAGGGACCATGAACACGCAAGCCTTC.

Of note for this clonotype: One end of the junction varies from germline; a read error may be responsible. The CDR3 bases are TGTGCCAGCAGTCCGCCAGGGGAGGACTATGGCTACGCCTTC. Translation: CASSPPGEDYGYAF. The V call is TRBV2, the J call TRBJ2-7; D tentatively fits TRBD1 or TRBD2 (6 bases each). CDR1 SNHLY and CDR2 FYNNEI come from the germline V gene. The CDR3 covers 14 residues.

The J gene is TRBJ1-5, the V gene TRBV7-2; D unresolved. The V end was cut by 2 bases, the J end by 3 bases, with 5 bases between. Germline V gene sequence: CDR1 SGHTA, CDR2 FQGNSA. This CDR3 is 13 amino acids long. The CDR3 reads CASSLLPNQPQHF. The CDR3 DNA sequence: TGTGCCAGCAGCTTACTCCCCAATCAGCCCCAGCATTTT.

This clonotype was observed once. A read error may produce the germline difference seen at one junction end. The chain has TRBV10-1 and TRBJ2-7, with D unclear. The J call may be wrong; the DNA end is better matched by TRBJ2-5. The CDR3 is 11 amino acids. Germline CDR1 reads WNHNN; CDR2 reads SYGVQD (reference sequence). The CDR3 bases are TGTGCCAGCATTGGCTTAGAGACCCAGTACTTC. Protein: CASIGLETQYF.

This chain uses TRBV7-2 with TRBJ1-5; no firm D call. The germline V and J ends were trimmed by 9 bases and 0 bases, with 9 bases remaining between them. CDR1 SGHTA and CDR2 FQGNSA come from the germline V gene. This CDR3 has 13 residues. This CDR3 reads CASGEDSNQPQHF. In nucleotides, the CDR3 is TGTGCCAGTGGCGAGGATAGCAATCAGCCCCAGCATTTT.

In its sample, this clonotype was seen a few times. A much larger clone differs from this one at a single base, so this may be a read error. CDR3 in DNA: TGTGCTGGTGGCCTCGGGAAGCGGGGGACATCCTTGTACGAGCAGTACTTC. Amino acids: CAGGLGKRGTSLYEQYF. The chain combines TRBV12-5 with TRBJ2-7; 8 bases align to TRBD2. Germline V gene data show CDR1 as LGHNT and CDR2 as FRNRAP. CDR3 length equals 17 residues.

In this sample, this clonotype turned up a few times. The CDR3 protein is CSALQGEWTEAFF. Written as DNA, the CDR3 is TGCAGCGCCCTACAGGGGGAGTGGACTGAAGCTTTCTTT. V is TRBV29-1 and J is TRBJ1-1; 8 positions match TRBD1. The V gene end was trimmed by 7 bases and the J gene end by 5 bases; junction bases not matched to a gene: 9. The CDR3 is made up of 13 amino acids. CDR1 is SQVTM and CDR2 is ANQGSEA in the germline V gene.

V and J are TRBV10-3 and TRBJ2-7; D is unresolved. This CDR3 is 15 amino acids long. Per the germline V gene, CDR1 is ENHRY and CDR2 is SYGVKD. V lost 3 bases, J lost 12 bases, and 24 bases lay in between. DNA of the CDR3: TGTGCCATCAGTGATCTCTCAGGTGCCGCATACGCGGTGTACTTC. Translating it yields CAISDLSGAAYAVYF.

Concerning this clonotype itself: One end of the junction fails to match germline, which may point to a read error. The chain recombines TRBV4-1 with TRBJ1-3; TRBD1 matches 8 bases. Germline V gives CDR1 MGHRA, CDR2 YSYEKL. This CDR3 contains 16 residues. In DNA form, the CDR3 reads TGTGCCAGCAGCCAAGAGCAGGGGGCGTCTGGAAACACCATATATTTT. Translating it yields CASSQEQGASGNTIYF.

This clonotype was observed many times. The chain links TRBV19 to TRBJ2-2; 7 bases fit TRBD1. J gave up 4 bases and V 8 bases, and 13 bases lay outside the gene matches. The CDR3 length is 16 residues. Per germline, CDR1 LNHDA and CDR2 SQIVND (reference sequence). The CDR3 region is CASGRTGGLGTGELFF. The CDR3 DNA is TGTGCCAGTGGGCGGACAGGAGGCTTGGGCACCGGGGAGCTGTTTTTT.